Here is one T cell receptor beta chain with its context. The antigen is undetermined. The length of the CDR3 is 11 residues. The ends were cut back, 5 bases at V and 6 bases at J, with 9 bases in the middle. In germline, CDR1 is SGHRS, CDR2 YFSETQ. With 60 Vbeta and 13 Jbeta primers, the PCR was carried out. The repertoire was sequenced with immunoSEQ multiplex PCR; TCRdb's copy has only in-frame clones and lacks some. The sample carries some 200,000 clones, 75% to 85% recorded once. While unrecorded immune exposures were likely, the donors were nominally healthy when sampled. The entry originates in a study of cytomegalovirus exposure and HLA in healthy donors. Findings of the study overall: Analyzed later, association rates of TCRs varied across HLA loci, with DRB1 most and HLA-C fewest. The presence/absence work took it that sequencing depth was about the same across donors.

V usage is TRBV5-1 and J usage is TRBJ2-7; unclear D gene. Specimen: PBMCs. This TCR was recovered from a male donor in good health and CMV-seropositive. CDR3 region: CASRASGEQYF. The DNA for the CDR3 is TGCGCCAGCAGGGCTTCGGGCGAGCAGTACTTC. The full variable domain, with the rest looked up from reference TRBV5-1 and TRBJ2-7, is KAGVTQTPRYLIKTRGQQVTLSCSPISGHRSVSWYQQTPGQGLQFLFEYFSETQRNKGNFPGRFSGRQFSNSRSEMNVSTLELGDSALYLCASRASGEQYFGPGTRLTVT.